The 22 T cell receptor beta chains below come from one sample, sequenced in a study of control samples from healthy donors and cancer patients. Method: immunoSEQ multiplex PCR; TCRdb's copy keeps in-frame clones and lacks some. The table has around 130,000 clones, approximately 90% seen once; the top ten hold 12%. Sequenced input: blood. The source is a man aged 25-45 years in good health.

This chain joins TRBV5-5 and TRBJ1-1; 9 nucleotides align to TRBD1. Looked up from germline, CDR1 is SGHKS and CDR2 is YYEKEE (reference sequence). V trimming: 4 bases; J trimming: 4 bases; junction bases outside the gene matches: 8. The CDR3 totals 15 residues. The DNA of the CDR3 is TGTGCCAGCAGCCGAGGACAGGGGTGGGGCACTGAAGCTTTCTTT. Amino acids: CASSRGQGWGTEAFF.

V and J are TRBV30 and TRBJ1-4; 10 nucleotides align to TRBD1. Germline V lookup: CDR1 GTSNPN, CDR2 SVGIG (reference sequence). The J segment lost 8 bases and the V segment lost 2 bases, leaving 5 bases of the junction unmatched. This CDR3 spans 14 amino acids. The CDR3 DNA is TGTGCCTGGAGTCAGACAGGGGGCGGCGAAAAACTGTTTTTT. It translates to CAWSQTGGGEKLFF.

The CDR3 reads CASSSQSRTEAFF. In DNA form, the CDR3 reads TGTGCCAGCAGCTCTCAGTCTAGGACTGAAGCTTTCTTT. The chain links TRBV9 to TRBJ1-1; D gene uncertain. The V gene's germline CDR1 is SGDLS and CDR2 YYNGEE. The CDR3 runs 13 residues. Trimming pared 4 bases from V and 5 bases from J, leaving 12 bases between.

The V and J genes are TRBV9 and TRBJ1-2, with 11 bases identical to TRBD1. V lost 3 bases and J lost 4; bases outside the gene matches: 8. Per germline, CDR1 SGDLS and CDR2 YYNGEE. This CDR3 region has 16 residues. The CDR3 loop reads CASSADPGQGGYGYTF. CDR3 DNA: TGTGCCAGCAGCGCAGACCCGGGACAGGGGGGCTATGGCTACACCTTC.

The chain is built from TRBV9 and TRBJ1-2; 7 nucleotides line up with TRBD1. In germline, CDR1 is SGDLS, CDR2 YYNGEE. V trimming: 3 bases; J trimming: 1 base; junction bases outside the gene matches: 3. The CDR3 contains 14 residues. CDR3 amino acids: CASSDRGDNYGYTF. As DNA, the CDR3 is TGTGCCAGCAGCGACAGGGGCGATAACTATGGCTACACCTTC. Using reference TRBV9 and TRBJ1-2 for the parts outside the CDR3, the full variable domain is DSGVTQTPKHLITATGQRVTLRCSPRSGDLSVYWYQQSLDQGLQFLIQYYNGEERAKGNILERFSAQQFPDLHSELNLSSLELGDSALYFCASSDRGDNYGYTFGSGTRLTVV.

This sequence joins TRBV30 and TRBJ1-5; 9 bases match TRBD1. The CDR3 is 14 amino acids. Germline V gene sequence: CDR1 GTSNPN, CDR2 SVGIG (reference sequence). V dropped 4 bases and J dropped 4; count of bases not matched to a gene: 5. For the CDR3, the DNA is TGTGCCTGGAACAGGGGGCTGGGGAATCAGCCCCAGCATTTT. This gives the protein CAWNRGLGNQPQHF.

This rearrangement joins TRBV5-1 to TRBJ2-5; D gene ambiguous. The CDR3 loop spans 12 amino acids. Germline assignment: CDR1 SGHRS and CDR2 YFSETQ. V lost 0 bases to trimming and J lost 4 bases, with 4 bases between them. The CDR3 DNA reads as TGCGCCAGCAGCTTGGTGCGAGAGACCCAGTACTTC. This gives the protein CASSLVRETQYF.

In its sample, this clone was seen a few times. The chain carries TRBV30 and TRBJ1-2; D unclear. Germline V gene sequence: CDR1 GTSNPN, CDR2 SVGIG (reference sequence). This CDR3 comprises 11 residues. Trimming left V 1 base short and J 4 bases short, with 4 bases between. The CDR3 here is CAWSAFYGYTF. CDR3 coding DNA: TGTGCCTGGAGTGCGTTCTATGGCTACACCTTC.

The chain couples TRBV30 to TRBJ1-5; perhaps TRBD1 as D (5 bases). Germline CDR1 GTSNPN, CDR2 SVGIG (reference sequence). The CDR3 spans 18 residues. The V and J ends lost 1 base and 0 bases respectively, with 19 bases between them. The CDR3 here is CAWSGSLMGDYSNQPQHF. In DNA form, the CDR3 reads TGTGCCTGGAGTGGCTCTCTAATGGGGGATTATAGCAATCAGCCCCAGCATTTT.

V usage is TRBV27 and J usage is TRBJ1-1, with D possibly matching TRBD1 (5 bases). The CDR3 is made up of 14 amino acids. Deletions cut 1 base from V and 5 bases from J, with 11 bases between. Looked up from germline, CDR1 is MNHEY and CDR2 is SMNVEV (reference sequence). The DNA of the CDR3 is TGTGCCAGCAGTTTATGGGGGGGAGGGACTGAAGCTTTCTTT. It encodes CASSLWGGGTEAFF.

The rearrangement links TRBV9 to TRBJ1-5, with D uncertain. The germline V and J ends were trimmed by 7 bases and 2 bases, with 13 bases remaining between them. Germline V gene data show CDR1 as SGDLS and CDR2 as YYNGEE. The CDR3 has 14 residues. The CDR3: CASSGSVRNQPQHF. Written as DNA, the CDR3 is TGTGCCAGCTCGGGGTCCGTACGCAATCAGCCCCAGCATTTT.

This clone was counted a single time. The chain links TRBV13 to TRBJ1-1; D uncertain. This CDR3 has 14 residues. Germline CDR1 and CDR2: PRHDT and FYEKMQ (reference sequence). The V end was cut by 6 bases, the J end by 1 base, with 12 bases between. The CDR3 protein is CASRPQHQNTEAFF. The CDR3 coding sequence is TGTGCCAGCAGACCACAACACCAGAACACTGAAGCTTTCTTT.

The chain couples TRBV7-2 to TRBJ2-3; 12 positions agree with TRBD2. This CDR3 is built from 16 residues. V dropped 2 bases and J dropped 5; count of bases not matched to a gene: 5. CDR1 and CDR2 from the germline V gene are SGHTA and FQGNSA. CDR3 DNA sequence: TGTGCCAGCAGCTTACGAGGACTAGCGGGGAGAGATACGCAGTATTTT. This codes for CASSLRGLAGRDTQYF.

The chain carries TRBV7-3 and TRBJ1-6; D possibly corresponds to TRBD1 (6 bases). Germline assignment: CDR1 SGHTA and CDR2 FQGTGA. This CDR3 contains 15 residues. V gave up 5 bases and J gave up 7 bases, with 15 bases separating them. The DNA for the CDR3 is TGTGCCAGCAGCCCTTGGGACAATCAAAATTCACCCCTCCACTTT. This encodes CASSPWDNQNSPLHF.

At least ten counts were recorded for this clone. This sequence joins TRBV2 and TRBJ1-6; D unclear. V was clipped by 6 bases and J by 5 bases, with 5 bases between them. From germline, CDR1 is SNHLY and CDR2 FYNNEI. This CDR3 contains 12 residues. The CDR3 DNA follows: TGTGCCAGCAGCCGTCATAATTCACCCCTCCACTTT. This encodes CASSRHNSPLHF.

The V and J genes are TRBV2 and TRBJ2-1, with D perhaps being TRBD1 or TRBD2 (6 bases each). This CDR3 has 13 amino acids. Germline CDR1 is SNHLY and CDR2 is FYNNEI. V was trimmed by 1 base and J by 11 bases, leaving 12 bases between them. The chain's CDR3 is CASSEEGGQKQFF. As DNA, the CDR3 is TGTGCCAGCAGTGAAGAGGGGGGCCAGAAGCAGTTCTTC.

V gene TRBV19 combines with J gene TRBJ1-5; 7 nucleotides agree with TRBD1. Germline lookup yields CDR1 LNHDA and CDR2 SQIVND (reference sequence). The V segment lost 5 bases and the J segment 2 bases; nucleotides outside the gene matches: 3. CDR3 length: 14 residues. CDR3 sequence (DNA): TGTGCCAGTAGTTCCACAGGGGGCAATCAGCCCCAGCATTTT. Translating gives CASSSTGGNQPQHF.

This chain links TRBV3-1 (or the pseudogene TRBV3-2) with TRBJ1-1; TRBD1 matches 11 bases. Germline-derived CDR1 and CDR2 are LGHDT and YNNKEL (reference sequence). The trim removed 4 bases at V and 10 bases at J, leaving 2 bases unmatched. The CDR3 loop spans 12 amino acids. The CDR3 nucleotides read TGTGCCAGCAGCCGAGGACAGGGGGCAGCTTTCTTT. Translation gives CASSRGQGAAFF.

V and J are TRBV7-2 and TRBJ2-7; tentative D call: TRBD1 (5 bases). The CDR3 length is 14 residues. Looked up from germline, CDR1 is SGHTA and CDR2 is FQGNSA. The V gene lost 2 bases and the J gene lost 1 base, with 9 bases spanning the gap. For the CDR3, the DNA is TGTGCCAGCAGCTTAATCCCAGGGTCCTACGAGCAGTACGTC. It encodes CASSLIPGSYEQYV.

The genes are TRBV6-5 and TRBJ1-4; no reliable D call. Trimming left V 4 bases short and J 6 bases short, with 9 bases between. From germline, CDR1 is MNHEY and CDR2 SVGAGI. The CDR3 consists of 13 residues. CDR3 loop: CASSFKGDEKLFF. For the CDR3, the DNA is TGTGCCAGCAGTTTCAAGGGTGATGAAAAACTGTTTTTT.

This chain links TRBV19 with TRBJ1-2, with a possible D match to TRBD1 (5 bases). Germline CDR1 and CDR2: LNHDA and SQIVND (reference sequence). The CDR3 runs 13 residues. Trimming removed 2 bases at V and 8 bases at J, with 12 bases between. The CDR3 spells CASSIKLTVGYTF. In DNA, the CDR3 is TGTGCCAGTAGTATAAAGTTGACAGTAGGCTACACCTTC.

This chain joins TRBV30 and TRBJ1-2; 7 bases align to TRBD1. This CDR3 comprises 16 residues. The V gene's germline CDR1 is GTSNPN and CDR2 SVGIG (reference sequence). The trim removed 4 bases at V and 5 bases at J, leaving 16 bases unmatched. DNA for the CDR3: TGTGCCTGGACCGGGTCAGGGGGGGGCGCCAGGTATGGCTACACCTTC. This translates into CAWTGSGGGARYGYTF.